Each of the 10 T cell receptor delta chains below was sequenced from the same sample in a study of γδ T cells in repeated Plasmodium falciparum infection (dated by TCRdb to 2020 to 2023). The method was multiplex PCR. The instrument given in TCRdb is Illumina MiSeq. Via CATT, TCRdb reprocessed the public reads, and rows with identical DNA were then joined. In this sample the table shows roughly 90,000 delta-chain clones, 0.95% to 1% of which occur a single time. The ten largest clones capture 9.6% of the sample. For bulk TCR repertoire analysis, Vgamma9/Vdelta2+ and Vdelta2-negative gammadelta T cell populations were flow-sorted out of peripheral blood mononuclear cells. Sequenced material: gamma-delta T cells from blood. These receptors were obtained from a pool of human donors (malaria-infected and uninfected, not separated).

This clone was counted a few times. A far larger clone is only one base removed, so a read error is likely. Other nucleotide sequences from this sample produce the same CDR3. The J gene is TRDJ1, the V gene TRDV2; 9 bases align to TRDD3. Germline CDR1 and CDR2: GEAIGNYY and EKD. With 0 bases clipped from V and 0 bases from J, the junction kept 10 bases outside the gene matches. The CDR3 loop spans 18 amino acids. CDR3 region: CACDTLQDWGNNTDKLIF. The CDR3 bases are TGTGCCTGTGACACCCTGCAGGACTGGGGGAACAACACCGATAAACTCATCTTT.

Many counts were recorded for this clone. Since a far larger clone is one base different, this is likely a read error. At the DNA level, this CDR3 is encoded by other sequences in the same sample as well. The gene calls are TRDV2 and TRDJ1; no clear D. There are 17 residues in the CDR3. Per germline, CDR1 GEAIGNYY and CDR2 EKD. CDR3 coding DNA: TGCGCCTGTGACACCGTGGGACAGCCAGACCACACCGATAAACTCATCTTT. Its protein is CACDTVGQPDHTDKLIF.

A word on this clone: The TCRdb protein comes from a much larger clone and disagrees with this DNA's translation at residue 4, likely due to a read error; the protein given here is derived from the DNA. The V and J genes are TRDV2 and TRDJ1; 12 bases are shared with TRDD3. The J gene, absent from TCRdb, was called here by matching the DNA to germline. V shed 5 bases and J 0 bases; nucleotides not matched to a gene: 21. CDR3 size: 21 residues. Per germline, CDR1 GEAIGNYY and CDR2 EKD. The CDR3 reads CACGKLGLGDTTYSDTDKLIF. In DNA, the CDR3 is TGTGCCTGTGGGAAACTAGGACTGGGGGATACAACCTACTCTGACACCGATAAACTCATCTTT.

This clone occurred a few times. The amino acid sequence in TCRdb belongs to a much larger clone and departs from this DNA's translation at residue 14, likely a sequencing read error; the sequence shown is translated from the DNA. This chain joins TRDV1 and TRDJ1, with a tentative D call TRDD3 (5 bases). Germline-derived CDR1 and CDR2 are TSWWSYY and QGS. Trimming stripped 2 bases from V and 0 bases from J, with 28 bases between. The CDR3 extends over 21 amino acids. The CDR3, as DNA: TGTGCTCTTGGGGAAGATAATTCGCCTATGTGGGATTCTGGGTACACCGATAAACTCATCTTT. The encoded protein is CALGEDNSPMWDSGYTDKLIF.

On this clone itself: This is likely an artifact of a read error, given a far larger clone one base away. Other nucleotide sequences in the sample specify the same CDR3. The V gene is given as TRDV2, and no J gene call is available. Germline CDR1 reads GEAIGNYY; CDR2 reads EKD. This CDR3 has 13 amino acids. The CDR3 sequence is CACDSVGVDKLIF. CDR3 DNA sequence: TGTGCCTGTGACAGTGTAGGAGTCGATAAACTAATCTTT.

This clone was recorded a few times. A far more abundant clone sits one base away, making this likely a read error. The chain recombines TRDV1 with TRDJ1, with a tentative D call TRDD3 (6 bases). In the absence of a J gene in TCRdb, the DNA was matched to germline to assign it here. CDR3 length equals 19 residues. The V gene lost 3 bases and the J gene lost 1 base, with 24 bases spanning the gap. The germline V gene has CDR1 TSWWSYY and CDR2 QGS. The chain's CDR3 is CALGELWPNSGGGTDKLIF. The CDR3 nucleotides are TGTGCTCTTGGGGAGCTATGGCCAAATTCGGGGGGAGGCACCGATAAACTCATCTTT.

About this clone itself: This likely came from a read error, as a far larger clone is one base away. Other DNA variants within this sample encode the same CDR3. The chain recombines TRDV1 with TRDJ1; 9 bases are a match to TRDD2. The CDR3 extends over 20 amino acids. Per the germline V gene, CDR1 is TSWWSYY and CDR2 is QGS. The chain's CDR3 is CALGDPCAFLRSAYTDKLIF. As DNA, the CDR3 is TGTGCTCTTGGGGATCCTTGCGCCTTCCTACGTAGCGCGTACACCGATAAACTCATCTTC.

In the case of this clone: TCRdb shows a much larger clone's protein in place of this DNA's translation, and the two differ at residue 3, likely through a read error; the protein shown is translated from the DNA. DNA for the CDR3: TGTGCTCCTGGGGATAACCCCCCCGGGACCGATAAACTCATCTTT. It translates to CAPGDNPPGTDKLIF. The chain couples TRDV1 to TRDJ1; the match to TRDD3 covers 7 bases. The J gene was missing in TCRdb and was found by matching the end of the DNA to germline. This CDR3 region has 15 residues. Germline V lookup: CDR1 TSWWSYY, CDR2 QGS.

Details on this clone: For this DNA, TCRdb reports the protein of a much larger clone, which diverges at residue 17, most likely from a read error; the protein presented here is translated directly from the DNA. V and J are TRDV1 and TRDJ1, with D unclear. The CDR3 runs to 19 residues. Germline values: CDR1 TSWWSYY, CDR2 QGS. DNA for the CDR3: TGTGCTCTTGGGGAACGGGGCATAAAGACGAGGGAGTACACCGATAAACCCATCTTT. Its protein product is CALGERGIKTREYTDKPIF.

This clone was recorded at least ten times. TCRdb has a much larger clone's protein, which differs at residue 14 from the translation of this DNA, likely because of a read error; what is shown is the protein translated from the DNA. The rearrangement links TRDV1 to TRDJ1, with D unresolved. The germline V gene has CDR1 TSWWSYY and CDR2 QGS. The CDR3 spans 16 residues. The CDR3 DNA reads as TGTGCTCTTGGGGACAAGGTACTGATCCCGTCCGATAAACCCATCTTT. This encodes CALGDKVLIPSDKPIF.